This T cell receptor beta chain was identified during a study of T cell changes during pregnancy in multiple sclerosis. The CDR3 spans 13 residues. Germline assignment: CDR1 GTSNPN and CDR2 SVGIG (reference sequence). Trimming shortened V by 4 bases and J by 0 bases, and 9 bases separated the two germline ends. Clones were sequenced by immunoSEQ multiplex PCR, and TCRdb holds only the in-frame ones, with some missing. The sample has about 28,000 clones; over 65% are singletons. The clonotype was recovered from a female donor with multiple sclerosis, enrolled in a pregnancy study. The chain is built from TRBV30 and TRBJ1-1; D gene uncertain. Sequencing was performed on CD8+ T cells from peripheral blood mononuclear cells, taken after pregnancy. The CDR3, as DNA: TGTGCCTGGACCACGGGGATGAACACTGAAGCTTTCTTT. Translated: CAWTTGMNTEAFF.